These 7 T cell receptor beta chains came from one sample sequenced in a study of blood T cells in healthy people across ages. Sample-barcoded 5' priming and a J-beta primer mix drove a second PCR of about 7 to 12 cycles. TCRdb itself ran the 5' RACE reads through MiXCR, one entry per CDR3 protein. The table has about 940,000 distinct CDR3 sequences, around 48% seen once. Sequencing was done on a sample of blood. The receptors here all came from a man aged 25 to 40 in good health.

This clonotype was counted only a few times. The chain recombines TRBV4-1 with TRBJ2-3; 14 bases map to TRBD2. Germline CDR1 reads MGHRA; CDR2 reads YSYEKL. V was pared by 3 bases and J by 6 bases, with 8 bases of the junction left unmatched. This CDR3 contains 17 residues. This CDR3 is CASSHVGLAGGGDTQYF. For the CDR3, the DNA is TGCGCCAGCAGCCACGTCGGACTAGCGGGGGGCGGGGATACGCAGTATTTT.

The CDR3 sequence: CSVVGSGSVSGELFF. The CDR3 DNA sequence: TGCAGCGTTGTGGGCAGCGGGTCCGTCTCCGGGGAGCTGTTTTTT. V gene TRBV29-1 combines with J gene TRBJ2-2; a weak D match, TRBD2 (6 bases). The V gene lost 4 bases and the J gene lost 6 bases, with 18 bases spanning the gap. This CDR3 comprises 15 residues. Germline loops: CDR1 SQVTM, CDR2 ANQGSEA.

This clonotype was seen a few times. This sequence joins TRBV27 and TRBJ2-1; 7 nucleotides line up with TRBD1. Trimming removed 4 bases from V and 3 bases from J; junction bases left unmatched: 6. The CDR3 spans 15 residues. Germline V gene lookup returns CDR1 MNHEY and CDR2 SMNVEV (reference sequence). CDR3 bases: TGTGCCAGCAGTTGGATAACAGGGGTCTACAATGAGCAGTTCTTC. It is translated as CASSWITGVYNEQFF.

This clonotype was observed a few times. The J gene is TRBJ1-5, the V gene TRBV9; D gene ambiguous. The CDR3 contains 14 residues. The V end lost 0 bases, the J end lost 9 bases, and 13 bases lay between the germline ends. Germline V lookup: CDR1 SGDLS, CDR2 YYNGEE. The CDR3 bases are TGTGCCAGCAGCGTAGACGACGGCCGCCGGCCCCAGCATTTT. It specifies CASSVDDGRRPQHF.

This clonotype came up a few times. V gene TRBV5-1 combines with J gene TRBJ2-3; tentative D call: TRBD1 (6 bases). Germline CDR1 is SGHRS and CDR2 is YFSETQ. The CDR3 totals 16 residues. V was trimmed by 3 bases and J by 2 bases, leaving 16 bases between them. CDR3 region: CASSSGHSISTDTQYF. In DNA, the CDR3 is TGCGCCAGCAGCTCGGGACACTCTATTTCCACAGATACGCAGTATTTT.

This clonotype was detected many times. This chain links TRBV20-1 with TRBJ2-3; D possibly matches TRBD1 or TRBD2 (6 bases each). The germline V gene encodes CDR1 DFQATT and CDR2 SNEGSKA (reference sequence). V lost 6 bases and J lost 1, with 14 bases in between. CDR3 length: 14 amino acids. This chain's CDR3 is CSAELGGGTDTQYF. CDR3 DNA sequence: TGCAGTGCCGAGCTGGGGGGCGGCACAGATACGCAGTATTTT.

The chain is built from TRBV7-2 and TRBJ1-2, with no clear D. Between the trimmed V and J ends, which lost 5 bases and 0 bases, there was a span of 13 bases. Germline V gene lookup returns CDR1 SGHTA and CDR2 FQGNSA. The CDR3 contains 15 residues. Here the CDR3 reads CASSIGMLANYGYTF. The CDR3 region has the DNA TGTGCCAGCAGCATCGGGATGTTAGCTAACTATGGCTACACCTTC. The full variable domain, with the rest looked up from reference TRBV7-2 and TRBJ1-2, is GAGVSQSPSNKVTEKGKDVELRCDPISGHTALYWYRQSLGQGLEFLIYFQGNSAPDKSGLPSDRFSAERTGGSVSTLTIQRTQQEDSAVYLCASSIGMLANYGYTFGSGTRLTVV.